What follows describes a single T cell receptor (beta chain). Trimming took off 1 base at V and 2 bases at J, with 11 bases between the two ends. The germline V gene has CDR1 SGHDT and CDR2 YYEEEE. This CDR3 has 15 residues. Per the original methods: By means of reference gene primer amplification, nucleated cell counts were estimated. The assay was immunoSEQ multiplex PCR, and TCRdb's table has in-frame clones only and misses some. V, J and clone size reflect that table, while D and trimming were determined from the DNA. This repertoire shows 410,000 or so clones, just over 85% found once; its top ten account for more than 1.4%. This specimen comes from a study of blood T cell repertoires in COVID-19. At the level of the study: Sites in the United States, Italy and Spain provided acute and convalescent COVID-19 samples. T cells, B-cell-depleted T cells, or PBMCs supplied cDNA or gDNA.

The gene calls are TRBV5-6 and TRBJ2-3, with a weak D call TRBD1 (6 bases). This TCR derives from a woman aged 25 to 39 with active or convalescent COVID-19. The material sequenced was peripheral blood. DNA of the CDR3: TGTGCCAGCAGCTTGCGCCAGGGGTACACAGATACGCAGTATTTT. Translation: CASSLRQGYTDTQYF.